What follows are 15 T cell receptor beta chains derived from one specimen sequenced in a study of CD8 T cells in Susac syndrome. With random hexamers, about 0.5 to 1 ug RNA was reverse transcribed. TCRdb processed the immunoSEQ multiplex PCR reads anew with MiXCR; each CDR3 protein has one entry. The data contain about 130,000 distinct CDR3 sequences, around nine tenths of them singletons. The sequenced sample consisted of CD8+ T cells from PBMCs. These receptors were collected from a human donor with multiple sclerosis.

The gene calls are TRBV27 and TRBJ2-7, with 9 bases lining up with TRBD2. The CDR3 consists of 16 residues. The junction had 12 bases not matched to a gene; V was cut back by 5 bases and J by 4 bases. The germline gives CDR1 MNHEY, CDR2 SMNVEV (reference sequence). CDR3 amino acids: CASSLHGASGTYEQYF. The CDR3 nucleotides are TGTGCCAGCAGTCTACACGGGGCTAGCGGGACTTACGAGCAGTACTTC.

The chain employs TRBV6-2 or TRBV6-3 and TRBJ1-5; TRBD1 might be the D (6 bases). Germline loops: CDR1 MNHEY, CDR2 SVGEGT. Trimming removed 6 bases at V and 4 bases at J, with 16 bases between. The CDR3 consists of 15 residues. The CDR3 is CASSPDRSPNQPQHF. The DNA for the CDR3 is TGTGCCAGCAGCCCCGACAGGTCACCAAATCAGCCCCAGCATTTT.

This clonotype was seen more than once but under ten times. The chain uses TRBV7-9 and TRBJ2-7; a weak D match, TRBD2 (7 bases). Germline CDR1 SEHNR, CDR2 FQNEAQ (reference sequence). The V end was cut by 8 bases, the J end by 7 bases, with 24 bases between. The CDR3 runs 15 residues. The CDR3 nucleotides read TGTGCCAGCGCTCAACTCCACGCGGGGGCTGGGGAGCAGTACTTC. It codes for CASAQLHAGAGEQYF.

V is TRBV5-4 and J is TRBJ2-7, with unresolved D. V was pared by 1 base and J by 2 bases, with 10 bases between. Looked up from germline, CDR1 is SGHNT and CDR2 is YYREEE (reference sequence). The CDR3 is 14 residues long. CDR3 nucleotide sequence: TGTGCCAGCAGCTTGAAGTCGGCAGCCTACGAGCAGTACTTC. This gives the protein CASSLKSAAYEQYF. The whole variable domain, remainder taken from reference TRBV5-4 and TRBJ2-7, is ETGVTQSPTHLIKTRGQQVTLRCSSQSGHNTVSWYQQALGQGPQFIFQYYREEENGRGNFPPRFSGLQFPNYSSELNVNALELDDSALYLCASSLKSAAYEQYFGPGTRLTVT.

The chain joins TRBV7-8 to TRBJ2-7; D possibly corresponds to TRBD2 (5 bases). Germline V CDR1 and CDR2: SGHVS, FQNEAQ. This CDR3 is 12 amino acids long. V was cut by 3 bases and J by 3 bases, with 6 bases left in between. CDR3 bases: TGTGCCAGCAGCTTGACTAACTACGAGCAGTACTTC. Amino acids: CASSLTNYEQYF.

The DNA of the CDR3 is TGTGCCAGCAGTTTTGAGCGAGGAGGGCTCCCCTACGAGCAGTACTTC. This gives the protein CASSFERGGLPYEQYF. The rearrangement uses TRBV27 and TRBJ2-7; D perhaps matches TRBD2 (6 bases). V was pared by 3 bases and J by 2 bases, with 17 bases between. The CDR3 spans 16 residues. Per germline, CDR1 MNHEY and CDR2 SMNVEV (reference sequence).

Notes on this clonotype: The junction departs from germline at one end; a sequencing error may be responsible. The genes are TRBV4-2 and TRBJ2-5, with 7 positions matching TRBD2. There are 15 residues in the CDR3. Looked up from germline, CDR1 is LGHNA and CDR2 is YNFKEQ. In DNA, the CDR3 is TGTGCCAGCAGCCAAGATCCCGGGAGCGGGAAGACCCGGTACTTC. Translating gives CASSQDPGSGKTRYF.

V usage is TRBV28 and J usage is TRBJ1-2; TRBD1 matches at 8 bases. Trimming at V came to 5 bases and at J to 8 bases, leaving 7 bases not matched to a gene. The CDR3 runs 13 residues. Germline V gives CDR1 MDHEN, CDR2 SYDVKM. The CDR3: CASSDRGMGGYTF. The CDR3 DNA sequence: TGTGCCAGCAGTGACAGGGGAATGGGAGGCTACACCTTC.

The CDR3 region has the DNA TGCGCCAGCAGCTTCCGACCAACCGCCTACGAGCAGTACTTC. It codes for CASSFRPTAYEQYF. The chain employs TRBV4-1 and TRBJ2-7; D unresolved. This CDR3 region has 14 residues. V gave up 5 bases and J gave up 2 bases, with 13 bases separating them. Germline V gene data show CDR1 as MGHRA and CDR2 as YSYEKL.

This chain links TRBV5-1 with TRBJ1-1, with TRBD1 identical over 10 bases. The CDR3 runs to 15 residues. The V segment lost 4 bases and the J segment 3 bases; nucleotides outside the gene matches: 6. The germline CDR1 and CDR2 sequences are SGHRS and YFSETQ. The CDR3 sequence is CASSPRQGAHTEAFF. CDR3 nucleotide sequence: TGCGCCAGCAGCCCGCGACAGGGGGCGCACACTGAAGCTTTCTTT.

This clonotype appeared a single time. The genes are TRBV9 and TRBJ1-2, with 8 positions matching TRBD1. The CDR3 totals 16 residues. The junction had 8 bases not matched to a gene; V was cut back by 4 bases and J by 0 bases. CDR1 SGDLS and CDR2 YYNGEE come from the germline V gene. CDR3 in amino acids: CASSPSDRATNYGYTF. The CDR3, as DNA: TGTGCCAGCAGCCCTTCGGACAGGGCGACTAACTATGGCTACACCTTC.

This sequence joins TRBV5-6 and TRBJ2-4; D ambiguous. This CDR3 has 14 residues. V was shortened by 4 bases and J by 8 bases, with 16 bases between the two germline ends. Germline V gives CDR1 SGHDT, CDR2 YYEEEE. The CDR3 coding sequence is TGTGCCAGCAGCGCGCTGGGCGGCGTGGACATTCAGTACTTC. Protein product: CASSALGGVDIQYF.

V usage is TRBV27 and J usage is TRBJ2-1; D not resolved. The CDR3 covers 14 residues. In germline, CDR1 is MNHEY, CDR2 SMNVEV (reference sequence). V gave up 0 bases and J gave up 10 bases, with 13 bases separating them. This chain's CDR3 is CASSLSFWLPEQFF. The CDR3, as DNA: TGTGCCAGCAGTTTATCATTCTGGCTGCCCGAGCAGTTCTTC.

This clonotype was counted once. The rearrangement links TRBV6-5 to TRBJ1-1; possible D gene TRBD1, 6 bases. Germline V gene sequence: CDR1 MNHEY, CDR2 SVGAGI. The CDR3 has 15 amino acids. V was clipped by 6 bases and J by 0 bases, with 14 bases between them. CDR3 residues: CASSPGGQMNTEAFF. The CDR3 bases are TGTGCCAGCAGCCCTGGGGGGCAAATGAACACTGAAGCTTTCTTT.

In nucleotides, the CDR3 is TGTGCCGGGGGGAACACTGAAGCTTTCTTT. Protein sequence: CAGGNTEAFF. The gene calls are TRBV19 and TRBJ1-1, with D perhaps matching TRBD1 (5 bases). The ends were cut back, 11 bases at V and 1 base at J, with 5 bases in the middle. The CDR3 length is 10 residues. Germline lookup yields CDR1 LNHDA and CDR2 SQIVND (reference sequence).